The text below deals with one T cell receptor beta chain. The antigen remains undetermined. This sample's time point: persistent/refractory GD, antithyroid drugs over 5 years with positive TRAb. From PBMCs, RNA was extracted and then used to make the TCR library. These data belong to a study of regulatory T cells in long-lasting Graves disease. Trimming cost V 3 bases and J 4 bases, with 10 bases left between them. Per germline, CDR1 SGDLS and CDR2 YYNGEE. This CDR3 contains 13 residues. Through Arm-PCR of CDR3 regions and iRepertoire HTBI primers, TCR beta libraries were built. TCRdb reprocessed the multiplex PCR reads with MiXCR, giving one entry per CDR3 protein. The profile shows about 660,000 distinct CDR3 sequences, about 32% of them singletons. General study points: The work looked only at peripheral blood and did not look at thyroid tissue. Persistent disease favored TRBV28, TRBJ1-2 and TRBJ2-5. Small sample size may have lowered accuracy.

This sequence joins TRBV9 and TRBJ2-5; D gene uncertain. The sequences come from peripheral blood mononuclear cells (PBMCs), collected when the disease was refractory, from a patient treated with antithyroid drugs. The sequence came from a female donor with Graves disease. The CDR3 is CASSGALLETQYF. DNA for the CDR3: TGTGCCAGCAGCGGAGCATTACTAGAGACCCAGTACTTC.